This is a list of T cell receptor beta chains from one sample in a study of CD8 T cells in Susac syndrome. TCRdb called the immunoSEQ multiplex PCR reads again in MiXCR, with one record for every CDR3 protein. The sample carries approximately 150,000 distinct CDR3 sequences, less than 95% recorded once. Material for sequencing was CD4+ T cells from PBMCs. The source is a human donor in good health. CDR3s include the opening cysteine and the closing phenylalanine or tryptophan. A D gene is named only where the DNA matches it firmly. Size is stated for part of the rows, as once, few or many counts, or as a class when the clone is expanded.

j_call clone_size d_call v_call cdr3_aa cdr3_nt
TRBJ1-5 NA NA TRBV27 CASSLSGLGNQPQHF TGTGCCAGCAGTTTAAGCGGACTCGGGAATCAGCCCCAGCATTTT
TRBJ2-3 NA NA TRBV7-9 CASSTGGSHTDTQYF TGTGCCAGCAGTACAGGCGGCTCCCACACAGATACGCAGTATTTT
TRBJ2-3 NA NA TRBV6-5 CASSTGPAKTDTQYF TGTGCCAGCAGTACCGGACCCGCGAAAACAGATACGCAGTATTTT
TRBJ1-2 few TRBD1 TRBV6-1 CASRTGEDYGYTF TGTGCCAGCAGGACAGGGGAGGACTATGGCTACACCTTC
TRBJ1-1 once TRBD1 TRBV5-1 CASSLDRDREAFF TGCGCCAGCAGCTTGGACCGGGACAGAGAAGCTTTCTTT
TRBJ1-1 NA NA TRBV4-2 CASSREPLNTEAFF TGTGCCAGCAGCCGAGAGCCACTGAACACTGAAGCTTTCTTT
TRBJ2-6 NA NA TRBV5-1 CASSLARADSGANVLTF TGCGCCAGCAGCTTGGCCAGGGCCGACTCTGGGGCCAACGTCCTGACTTTC
TRBJ2-2 NA TRBD2 TRBV30 CAWSKSGSVAGELFF TGTGCCTGGAGTAAAAGCGGGAGTGTGGCTGGGGAGCTGTTTTTT
TRBJ2-7 once NA TRBV7-9 CASSLSGSSGEQYF TGTGCCAGCAGTTTATCCGGGTCGAGTGGCGAGCAGTACTTC
TRBJ1-1 NA NA TRBV5-1 CASSASGVDTEAFF TGCGCCAGCAGCGCAAGTGGCGTGGACACTGAAGCTTTCTTT
TRBJ2-1 once TRBD2 TRBV2 CASSVPSGSSDEQFF TGTGCCAGCAGTGTGCCCAGCGGGAGTAGTGATGAGCAGTTCTTC
TRBJ1-5 once NA TRBV10-2 CASSERRAENQPQHF TGCGCCAGCAGTGAGAGGAGGGCGGAGAATCAGCCCCAGCATTTT
TRBJ2-1 NA NA TRBV24-1 CATSDPGAGSYNEQFF TGTGCCACCAGTGACCCTGGCGCGGGCTCCTACAATGAGCAGTTCTTC
TRBJ1-6 NA NA TRBV30 CAGRTDYNSPLHF TGTGCCGGGCGGACAGACTATAATTCACCCCTCCACTTT
TRBJ2-5 NA NA TRBV19 CASKGAGQETQYF TGTGCCAGTAAAGGGGCCGGCCAAGAGACCCAGTACTTC
TRBJ2-7 NA NA TRBV5-1 CASSLGDGDEQYF TGCGCCAGCAGCTTGGGCGATGGTGACGAGCAGTACTTC
TRBJ1-4 once TRBD1 TRBV20-1 CSARAITGDEKLFF TGCAGTGCTAGGGCAATTACAGGGGATGAAAAACTGTTTTTT
TRBJ2-7 once TRBD2 TRBV28 CASSLYSSGSYEQYF TGTGCCAGCAGTTTATACTCTAGCGGGAGCTACGAGCAGTACTTC
TRBJ2-1 NA NA TRBV6-1 CASSEAAYNEQFF TGTGCCAGCAGTGAAGCGGCCTACAATGAGCAGTTCTTC
TRBJ2-5 once NA TRBV18 CASSQLMGETQYF TGTGCCAGCTCTCAGCTAATGGGTGAGACCCAGTACTTC
TRBJ2-3 NA NA TRBV10-3 CAISEGPREQYF TGTGCCATCAGTGAGGGACCCAGAGAGCAGTATTTT
TRBJ1-5 NA NA TRBV11-2 CASSRDGTVYQPQHF TGTGCCAGCAGCCGGGACGGGACCGTGTATCAGCCCCAGCATTTT
TRBJ2-3 NA NA TRBV7-9 CASSLGANTDTQYF TGTGCCAGCAGCTTGGGGGCGAACACAGATACGCAGTATTTT
TRBJ2-7 once NA TRBV6-6 CASSYGIQTRSTKQYF TGTGCCAGCAGTTACGGGATACAGACTCGATCTACGAAGCAGTACTTC
TRBJ1-1 NA NA TRBV18 CASSPQGRDTEAFF TGTGCCAGCTCACCACAGGGTCGGGACACTGAAGCTTTCTTT
TRBJ2-3 NA TRBD2 TRBV19 CASRVAGAPDTQYF TGTGCCAGTAGGGTAGCGGGAGCACCAGATACGCAGTATTTT
TRBJ2-6 few NA TRBV12-3/TRBV12-4 CASSFGSSGANVLTF TGTGCCAGCAGTTTTGGTAGCTCTGGGGCCAACGTCCTGACTTTC
TRBJ2-7 NA NA TRBV28 CASNGGYSSYEQYF TGTGCCAGCAACGGGGGCTATAGCTCCTACGAGCAGTACTTC
TRBJ2-3 NA TRBD2 TRBV18 CASSPPSGRRDTQYF TGTGCCAGCTCACCACCTAGCGGGAGGAGAGATACGCAGTATTTT
TRBJ2-7 NA TRBD1 TRBV15 CATSRVTGLDEQYF TGTGCCACCAGCAGGGTGACAGGGCTCGACGAGCAGTACTTC
TRBJ2-7 NA TRBD2 TRBV3-1 CASSQDGAGSSYEQYF TGTGCCAGCAGCCAAGATGGAGCGGGGAGCTCCTACGAGCAGTACTTC
TRBJ2-3 NA TRBD2 TRBV20-1 CSARPTSGKSDTQYF TGCAGTGCTCGCCCGACTAGCGGGAAATCAGATACGCAGTATTTT
TRBJ2-7 NA NA TRBV18 CASSPSTVWTYEQYF TGTGCCAGCTCACCATCCACAGTCTGGACCTACGAGCAGTACTTC
TRBJ1-2 NA TRBD1 TRBV5-4 CASSIPQGARGYTF TGTGCCAGCAGCATCCCACAGGGGGCTCGCGGCTACACCTTC
TRBJ2-7 NA TRBD1 TRBV5-4 CASSSIARDRAYEQYF TGTGCCAGCAGCTCCATCGCCCGGGACAGGGCGTACGAGCAGTACTTC
TRBJ2-1 NA TRBD2 TRBV24-1 CATSSGSINEQFF TGTGCCACCTCTAGCGGGAGTATCAATGAGCAGTTCTTC
TRBJ2-7 once NA TRBV7-9 CASSAYYEQYF TGTGCCAGCAGCGCTTACTACGAGCAGTACTTC
TRBJ2-3 NA TRBD2 TRBV27 CASSLSGRTDTQYF TGTGCCAGCAGTTTGAGCGGGAGAACAGATACGCAGTATTTT
TRBJ2-3 NA NA TRBV7-8 CASSLGAGDTQYF TGTGCCAGCAGCTTAGGGGCGGGTGATACGCAGTATTTT
TRBJ1-2 NA NA TRBV3-1 CASSQRGDGYTF TGTGCCAGCAGCCAAAGGGGGGATGGCTACACCTTC
TRBJ2-7 few NA TRBV20-1 CSAKGDPPSYEQYF TGCAGTGCTAAGGGGGACCCACCGTCCTACGAGCAGTACTTC
TRBJ2-5 NA TRBD2 TRBV7-6 CASSSPGLGQETQYF TGTGCCAGCAGCTCGCCGGGACTAGGACAAGAGACCCAGTACTTC
TRBJ2-1 NA NA TRBV7-2 CASSPGGSNEQFF TGTGCCAGCAGCCCCGGTGGGTCCAATGAGCAGTTCTTC
TRBJ2-5 NA NA TRBV5-1 CASSARSQETQYF TGCGCCAGCTCCGCCCGCTCGCAAGAGACCCAGTACTTC
TRBJ2-5 NA NA TRBV4-1 CASSQVRAETQYF TGCGCCAGCAGCCAAGTACGGGCAGAGACCCAGTACTTC
TRBJ2-5 NA NA TRBV7-8 CASSLGGWETQYF TGTGCCAGCAGCTTAGGAGGGTGGGAGACCCAGTACTTC
TRBJ1-2 NA NA TRBV19 CASSMAGDYGYTF TGTGCCAGTAGTATGGCAGGGGATTATGGCTACACCTTC
TRBJ1-1 NA NA TRBV27 CASSSPAGRTEAFF TGTGCCAGCAGTTCCCCCGCGGGGCGCACTGAAGCTTTCTTT
TRBJ1-4 NA NA TRBV12-3/TRBV12-4 CASSLKGEKLFF TGTGCCAGCAGTTTGAAGGGTGAAAAACTGTTTTTT
TRBJ1-1 NA NA TRBV5-1 CASSLGGTGNTEAFF TGCGCCAGCAGCTTGGGGGGGACCGGGAACACTGAAGCTTTCTTT
TRBJ2-7 NA NA TRBV28 CASSGPGLLEGVQYF TGTGCCAGCAGTGGGCCGGGACTCCTTGAGGGGGTGCAGTACTTC
TRBJ2-7 NA TRBD2 TRBV20-1 CSAGSVAGGLYEQYF TGCAGTGCTGGGAGCGTAGCGGGAGGACTCTACGAGCAGTACTTC
TRBJ2-3 few NA TRBV5-4 CASSLFADTQYF TGTGCCAGCAGCTTGTTCGCAGATACGCAGTATTTT
TRBJ2-1 few NA TRBV24-1 CATSDGGREQFF TGTGCCACCAGTGACGGAGGACGGGAGCAGTTCTTC
TRBJ1-5 NA NA TRBV24-1 CATSPGPSNQPQHF TGTGCCACCAGTCCTGGACCTAGCAATCAGCCCCAGCATTTT
TRBJ2-3 NA TRBD1 TRBV3-1 CASSQESGQDVTDTQYF TGTGCCAGCAGCCAAGAGAGCGGACAGGATGTCACAGATACGCAGTATTTT
TRBJ2-1 NA NA TRBV12-3/TRBV12-4 CASSTRDEQFF TGTGCCAGCAGTACTCGAGATGAGCAGTTCTTC
TRBJ2-7 NA NA TRBV19 CASSINILTYEQYF TGTGCCAGTAGTATTAACATCCTCACCTACGAGCAGTACTTC
TRBJ2-3 NA NA TRBV20-1 CSARDWGGTPNTQYF TGCAGTGCTAGAGATTGGGGCGGGACACCCAATACGCAGTATTTT
TRBJ1-5 NA TRBD1 TRBV5-1 CASSLGGQGEPQHF TGCGCCAGCAGCTTGGGGGGACAGGGTGAGCCCCAGCATTTT